The clone carrying this TCR beta chain occurred a few times. The CDR3 regions of TCR beta were amplified from RNA transcripts. TCR CDR3 regions were first amplified by RT-PCR with HTBI primers. TCRdb used MiXCR to reprocess the multiplex PCR reads, holding one entry per CDR3 protein. The top ten clones hold approximately 3.5% of a sample with a few hundred thousand distinct CDR3 sequences, more than 15% of them seen once. The data originate from a study of T cells in Graves' hyperthyroidism and ophthalmopathy. The V gene lost 0 bases and the J gene lost 3 bases, with 8 bases spanning the gap. There are 13 residues in the CDR3. The germline V gene encodes CDR1 DFQATT and CDR2 SNEGSKA (reference sequence).

The chain combines TRBV20-1 with TRBJ1-1; D uncertain. This clonotype was obtained from a woman aged 40 to 55 with Graves' ophthalmopathy. Sequenced material: blood. The CDR3 DNA sequence: TGCAGTGCTAGAGATGTGGGAGACACTGAAGCTTTCTTT. It codes for CSARDVGDTEAFF.